A single sample is the source of the 30 T cell receptor beta chains below, sequenced in a study of blood T cells in healthy people across ages (dated by TCRdb to the mid-2010s). Library preparation employed 5' RACE. Sequencing took place on an Illumina HiSeq 2500. A second roughly 6 to 12 cycle PCR used a sample-barcoded 5' primer and a J-beta primer mix. In-frame beta chains were kept once TCRdb had trimmed the public reads at Q25 with fastp and called clones with MiXCR. Each entry merges the rows of one CDR3 protein and shows their most common DNA and genes. The sample records around 800,000 distinct CDR3 sequences, about 62% of which are singletons. The ten largest clones represent approximately 30% of the sample. Sequenced input: blood. These TCRs come from a man aged 25-45 years in good health.

The rearrangement links TRBV9 to TRBJ2-1; D is ambiguous. Germline V gene lookup returns CDR1 SGDLS and CDR2 YYNGEE. This CDR3 has 16 residues. V was clipped by 0 bases and J by 3 bases, with 13 bases between them. The DNA for the CDR3 is TGTGCCAGCAGCGTAGATAACCGTCCCAACTACAATGAGCAGTTCTTC. Translation: CASSVDNRPNYNEQFF.

The chain carries TRBV25-1 and TRBJ2-5; TRBD1 agrees at 10 bases. The end of the DNA is better explained by TRBJ2-7, so the J call may be wrong. The germline V gene has CDR1 MGHDK and CDR2 SYGVNS. The CDR3 totals 14 residues. Here the CDR3 DNA reads TGTGCCAGCAGTGAGACAGGGGGCTTCCACGAGCAGTACTTC. Amino acids: CASSETGGFHEQYF.

V gene TRBV5-1 combines with J gene TRBJ2-4; D is unclear. The better agreement between TRBJ2-7 and the DNA end casts doubt on the J call. This CDR3 has 14 residues. The germline V gene encodes CDR1 SGHRS and CDR2 YFSETQ. The CDR3 reads CASSLKGGAYEQYF. The CDR3 coding sequence is TGCGCCAGCAGCTTAAAAGGCGGAGCCTACGAGCAGTACTTC.

The chain has TRBV7-9 and TRBJ2-3; D may correspond to TRBD1 or TRBD2 (5 bases each). Looked up from germline, CDR1 is SEHNR and CDR2 is FQNEAQ (reference sequence). The V gene lost 5 bases and the J gene lost 5 bases, with 17 bases spanning the gap. The CDR3 is made up of 15 amino acids. Here the CDR3 DNA reads TGTGCCAGCAGCCCCACGCCGAGGGGCGAAGATACGCAGTATTTT. It yields the protein CASSPTPRGEDTQYF.

This chain joins TRBV7-9 and TRBJ1-2; 8 nucleotides match TRBD1. Germline V gives CDR1 SEHNR, CDR2 FQNEAQ (reference sequence). Trimming removed 5 bases from V and 0 bases from J; junction bases left unmatched: 14. This CDR3 spans 18 amino acids. CDR3 residues: CASSPPNRQGSANYGYTF. The DNA of the CDR3 is TGTGCCAGCAGCCCACCGAACAGACAGGGGAGCGCTAACTATGGCTACACCTTC.

The V and J genes are TRBV7-2 and TRBJ1-2, with D possibly matching TRBD1 (5 bases). The germline V gene encodes CDR1 SGHTA and CDR2 FQGNSA. This CDR3 has 14 residues. Trimming removed 5 bases from V and 6 bases from J, with 16 bases in between. As DNA, the CDR3 is TGTGCCAGCAGCCCGCCGCCAGGGAGAGATGGCTACACCTTC. Residues: CASSPPPGRDGYTF.

The CDR3 nucleotides read TGTGCCAGCAGTTACCAGGGAGGCCAGCAGTACTTC. Protein: CASSYQGGQQYF. V and J are TRBV6-6 and TRBJ2-7, with D possibly TRBD2 on 6 matching bases. The V gene's germline CDR1 is MNHNY and CDR2 SVGAGI (reference sequence). The CDR3 has 12 amino acids. Trimming shortened V by 2 bases and J by 8 bases, and 10 bases separated the two germline ends.

This clonotype was counted between two and nine times. The chain is built from TRBV27 and TRBJ2-5; no reliable D call. Germline CDR1 and CDR2: MNHEY and SMNVEV (reference sequence). CDR3 length equals 13 residues. V gave up 4 bases and J gave up 5 bases, with 11 bases separating them. The CDR3 reads CASSSLELETQYF. The CDR3 bases are TGTGCCAGCAGTTCCCTTGAGCTGGAGACCCAGTACTTC.

The chain is built from TRBV7-8 and TRBJ2-7, with 8 bases lining up with TRBD1. The CDR3 extends over 16 amino acids. Trimming cost V 0 bases and J 7 bases; bases outside gene matches: 11. The germline gives CDR1 SGHVS, CDR2 FQNEAQ. The CDR3 DNA follows: TGTGCCAGCAGCTTAGCGAAGGCAGGGGGCCGAGATGAGCAGTACTTC. Translation: CASSLAKAGGRDEQYF.

Regarding this clonotype: Just one base apart from a much larger clone, this may be a read error. The genes are TRBV7-8 and TRBJ2-7; 10 bases are a match to TRBD2. The J call is uncertain, as TRBJ2-5 better fits the DNA end. CDR3 length: 15 amino acids. From germline, CDR1 is SGHVS and CDR2 FQNEAQ. The CDR3 sequence is CASSYGLAVQGTQYF. In DNA, the CDR3 is TGTGCCAGCAGCTACGGACTAGCGGTGCAAGGGACCCAGTACTTC.

This clonotype was seen once. This chain joins TRBV28 and TRBJ1-2; no clear D. The CDR3 spans 16 residues. In germline, CDR1 is MDHEN, CDR2 SYDVKM. V lost 5 bases, J lost 4 bases, and 20 bases lay in between. The CDR3 protein is CASSLPSGSAFYGYTF. The CDR3 DNA is TGTGCCAGCAGTCTCCCCTCGGGGTCCGCCTTCTATGGCTACACCTTC.

The CDR3 DNA reads as TGTGCCAGCAGTGAGACAGTGAGCTCCTACGAGCAGTACTTC. Residues: CASSETVSSYEQYF. The chain employs TRBV25-1 and TRBJ2-4; possible D gene TRBD1, 5 bases. The J call may be wrong; the DNA end is better matched by TRBJ2-7. This CDR3 is built from 14 residues. Per germline, CDR1 MGHDK and CDR2 SYGVNS.

This sequence joins TRBV5-4 and TRBJ1-1, with TRBD1 as a possible D gene (5 bases). The CDR3 has 15 residues. Germline CDR1 and CDR2: SGHNT and YYREEE (reference sequence). Trimming took off 1 base at V and 1 base at J, with 11 bases between the two ends. The CDR3 reads CASSLLGVGNTEAFF. Here the CDR3 DNA reads TGTGCCAGCAGCTTGCTGGGGGTGGGGAACACTGAAGCTTTCTTT.

The CDR3 protein is CASSPNKGLAGGEQFF. CDR3 DNA: TGTGCCAGCAGCCCTAACAAGGGACTAGCGGGGGGTGAGCAGTTCTTC. The gene calls are TRBV4-2 and TRBJ2-1; TRBD2 matches at 15 bases. Germline values: CDR1 LGHNA, CDR2 YNFKEQ. The trim removed 4 bases at V and 9 bases at J, leaving 7 bases unmatched. The CDR3 has 16 residues.

There are a few counts of this clonotype. The gene calls are TRBV20-1 and TRBJ2-5; TRBD1 might be the D (6 bases). The germline gives CDR1 DFQATT, CDR2 SNEGSKA (reference sequence). The CDR3 extends over 11 amino acids. CDR3 residues: CIARGGETQYF. The CDR3 nucleotides read TGCATAGCCAGGGGCGGAGAGACCCAGTACTTC.

The chain links TRBV5-1 to TRBJ2-1; 11 bases fit TRBD1. Trimming took 0 bases from V and 7 from J; bases not matched to a gene: 6. The CDR3 extends over 16 amino acids. The germline gives CDR1 SGHRS, CDR2 YFSETQ. CDR3 protein: CASSLAWDRGFNEQFF. The CDR3 DNA follows: TGCGCCAGCAGCTTGGCCTGGGACAGGGGGTTTAATGAGCAGTTCTTC.

The chain couples TRBV5-4 to TRBJ2-1; D is undetermined. The V end lost 3 bases, the J end lost 9 bases, and 16 bases lay between the germline ends. The CDR3 covers 14 residues. Germline V gives CDR1 SGHNT, CDR2 YYREEE (reference sequence). CDR3 nucleotides: TGTGCCAGCAGCTCCCCGGGTCACCTCGGTGAGCAGTTCTTC. Translating it yields CASSSPGHLGEQFF. The complete variable domain, with remaining parts taken from reference TRBV5-4 and TRBJ2-1, reads ETGVTQSPTHLIKTRGQQVTLRCSSQSGHNTVSWYQQALGQGPQFIFQYYREEENGRGNFPPRFSGLQFPNYSSELNVNALELDDSALYLCASSSPGHLGEQFFGPGTRLTVL.

This clonotype was counted a single time. The V gene is TRBV6-6, the J gene TRBJ2-1; TRBD2 matches 9 bases. V trimming: 2 bases; J trimming: 2 bases; junction bases outside the gene matches: 4. Germline V gene sequence: CDR1 MNHNY, CDR2 SVGAGI (reference sequence). The CDR3 covers 16 residues. The CDR3 nucleotides read TGTGCCAGCAGTTACCGGACTAGCGTGGCCTACAATGAGCAGTTCTTC. Translating it yields CASSYRTSVAYNEQFF.

The chain uses TRBV18 and TRBJ1-4, with TRBD1 as a possible D gene (5 bases). Trimming stripped 6 bases from V and 0 bases from J, with 11 bases between. The germline CDR1 and CDR2 sequences are KGHSH and LQKENI. The CDR3 length is 15 residues. DNA for the CDR3: TGTGCCAGCTCCCCGAGACAGTCAACTAATGAAAAACTGTTTTTT. This translates into CASSPRQSTNEKLFF.

This clonotype was seen a handful of times. The chain recombines TRBV27 with TRBJ2-1; D is ambiguous. In germline, CDR1 is MNHEY, CDR2 SMNVEV (reference sequence). The CDR3 runs to 14 residues. Trimming stripped 4 bases from V and 3 bases from J, with 10 bases between. For the CDR3, the DNA is TGTGCCAGCAGTTCCCGGACGGACTACAATGAGCAGTTCTTC. Protein product: CASSSRTDYNEQFF.

V gene TRBV7-8 combines with J gene TRBJ2-4, with D possibly called TRBD1 or TRBD2 (6 bases each). V was pared by 5 bases and J by 13 bases, with 30 bases between. The germline gives CDR1 SGHVS, CDR2 FQNEAQ. This CDR3 has 17 amino acids. CDR3 in amino acids: CASSTRGTRGVSREQYF. The CDR3 DNA sequence: TGTGCCAGCAGCACCCGAGGGACGAGGGGGGTATCTAGGGAGCAGTACTTC.

The chain employs TRBV20-1 and TRBJ1-5, with D perhaps TRBD1 (5 bases). Trimming shortened V by 4 bases and J by 3 bases, and 10 bases separated the two germline ends. Germline CDR1 is DFQATT and CDR2 is SNEGSKA (reference sequence). The CDR3 extends over 13 amino acids. The DNA for the CDR3 is TGCAGTGCTACCGCAGGGTCCAATCAGCCCCAGCATTTT. Protein product: CSATAGSNQPQHF.

The CDR3 DNA reads TGTGCCAGCAGCCCCGTGGGCTTTTTAAATGAGCAGTTCTTC. As protein: CASSPVGFLNEQFF. This chain links TRBV13 with TRBJ2-1; D is undetermined. V was shortened by 5 bases and J by 7 bases, with 15 bases between the two germline ends. Per germline, CDR1 PRHDT and CDR2 FYEKMQ (reference sequence). This CDR3 spans 14 amino acids.

This clonotype appeared once. The rearrangement uses TRBV20-1 and TRBJ1-5; D unresolved. CDR1 is DFQATT and CDR2 is SNEGSKA in the germline V gene (reference sequence). CDR3 length equals 13 residues. Trimming pared 7 bases from V and 3 bases from J, leaving 13 bases between. The CDR3 DNA is TGCAGTGACTCCAGCGGGGACAATCAGCCCCAGCATTTT. It yields the protein CSDSSGDNQPQHF.

The V call is TRBV7-9, the J call TRBJ2-3; TRBD2 aligns across 9 bases. J lost 4 bases, V lost 4 bases, and 15 bases had no gene match. The CDR3 contains 18 residues. Germline V gene data show CDR1 as SEHNR and CDR2 as FQNEAQ (reference sequence). The DNA for the CDR3 is TGTGCCAGCAGCTCCCCCGGGGCCGAGCGGGGGGTTGCAGATACGCAGTATTTT. The encoded protein is CASSSPGAERGVADTQYF.

The chain uses TRBV7-2 and TRBJ1-2; D possibly corresponds to TRBD1 (5 bases). Germline V lookup: CDR1 SGHTA, CDR2 FQGNSA. This CDR3 contains 13 residues. V was shortened by 6 bases and J by 3 bases, with 11 bases between the two germline ends. The CDR3 nucleotides are TGTGCCAGCAGTTATGGGGACCACTATGGCTACACCTTC. Its protein product is CASSYGDHYGYTF.

This clonotype was seen at least ten times. The chain employs TRBV30 and TRBJ1-2; D ambiguous. Germline loops: CDR1 GTSNPN, CDR2 SVGIG (reference sequence). This CDR3 comprises 12 residues. V was cut by 2 bases and J by 7 bases, with 11 bases left in between. The CDR3 DNA is TGTGCCTGGAGTTGGAGCGGTCGTGGCTACACCTTC. Its protein product is CAWSWSGRGYTF.

J is TRBJ2-3 and V is TRBV18, with D unresolved. CDR3 size: 15 residues. The V and J ends lost 0 bases and 0 bases respectively, with 7 bases between them. The germline CDR1 and CDR2 sequences are KGHSH and LQKENI. The CDR3 sequence is CASSPPAPSTDTQYF. The CDR3 region has the DNA TGTGCCAGCTCACCACCAGCGCCTAGCACAGATACGCAGTATTTT.

CDR3 DNA: TGTGCCAGCAGTTACTCGATCTACGGGGGGGCATGCGCGCAGTATTTT. Amino acids: CASSYSIYGGACAQYF. The chain uses TRBV6-5 and TRBJ2-3; TRBD2 matches 8 bases. Germline trimming cut 0 bases from V and 10 bases from J; bases unmatched to any gene: 12. The CDR3 runs to 16 residues. Per germline, CDR1 MNHEY and CDR2 SVGAGI.

This chain connects TRBV4-2 to TRBJ2-7; D is unclear. CDR3 length: 15 amino acids. CDR1 LGHNA and CDR2 YNFKEQ come from the germline V gene. Trimming took off 0 bases at V and 1 base at J, with 10 bases between the two ends. The CDR3 loop reads CASSQESLLSYEQYF. The CDR3 region has the DNA TGTGCCAGCAGCCAAGAAAGTCTGCTATCCTACGAGCAGTACTTC.